These T cell receptor beta chains were read from a single sample in a study of blood T cell repertoires in COVID-19. Generated by immunoSEQ multiplex PCR, the TCRdb table keeps only in-frame clones and is missing some. The table lists approximately 130,000 clones, roughly 69% of them singletons. Sequencing used peripheral blood. The receptors derive from a woman between 70 and 85 years old with acute or convalescent COVID-19. Both conserved end residues are part of each CDR3.

J gene: TRBJ2-3
V gene: TRBV7-2
CDR3 protein: CASSLAPPGVGTDTQYF

J gene: TRBJ2-7
V gene: TRBV15
CDR3 protein: CATSETGVEQYF

J gene: TRBJ1-1
V gene: TRBV19
CDR3 protein: CASSILGQGVRTEAFF

J gene: TRBJ2-7
V gene: TRBV7-8
CDR3 protein: CASSLAPVSSYEQYF

J gene: TRBJ2-2
V gene: TRBV10-2
CDR3 protein: CASRTTGWGGELFF

J gene: TRBJ1-1
V gene: TRBV5-1
CDR3 protein: CASSLDRGLVTEAFF

J gene: TRBJ2-5
V gene: TRBV3-1/TRBV3-2
CDR3 protein: CASSYSGIQTQYF

J gene: TRBJ1-2
V gene: TRBV4-2
CDR3 protein: CASSQEHRAYGYTF

J gene: TRBJ1-5
V gene: TRBV2
CDR3 protein: CASSVETGSQPQHF

J gene: TRBJ1-3
V gene: TRBV18
CDR3 protein: CASSPGQGGTGNTIYF

J gene: TRBJ1-2
V gene: TRBV28
CDR3 protein: CASSFSRSDGYTF

J gene: TRBJ1-4
V gene: TRBV18
CDR3 protein: CASSPRGQTNEKLFF

J gene: TRBJ1-3
V gene: TRBV3-1/TRBV3-2
CDR3 protein: CASSQGHRGGNTIYF

J gene: TRBJ2-7
V gene: TRBV11-2
CDR3 protein: CASSPDRVFTYEQYF

J gene: TRBJ2-7
V gene: TRBV28
CDR3 protein: CASSFTGSEQYF

J gene: TRBJ2-7
V gene: TRBV7-2
CDR3 protein: CASSLDYPPYEQYF

J gene: TRBJ2-3
V gene: TRBV24-1
CDR3 protein: CATSTFEGRGTDTQYF

J gene: TRBJ1-2
V gene: TRBV6-2/TRBV6-3
CDR3 protein: CASSPSGGIGYTF

J gene: TRBJ1-6
V gene: TRBV5-1
CDR3 protein: CASSLDIPPTNSPLHF

J gene: TRBJ2-4
V gene: TRBV5-6
CDR3 protein: CASSLGQAKNIQYF

J gene: TRBJ2-5
V gene: TRBV7-2
CDR3 protein: CASGWQGGETQYF

J gene: TRBJ1-1
V gene: TRBV2
CDR3 protein: CASSDSGLSTEAFF

J gene: TRBJ2-7
V gene: TRBV6-5
CDR3 protein: CASRVTGGEEQYF

J gene: TRBJ2-7
V gene: TRBV6-6
CDR3 protein: CASSHTSYEQYF

J gene: TRBJ2-2
V gene: TRBV7-3
CDR3 protein: CASSLTVTGVNTGELFF

J gene: TRBJ1-2
V gene: TRBV19
CDR3 protein: CASSRYGGSTNYGYTF

J gene: TRBJ2-7
V gene: TRBV11-2
CDR3 protein: CASIPGLAEGAGEQYF

J gene: TRBJ1-2
V gene: TRBV6-5
CDR3 protein: CASSYAINYGYTF

J gene: TRBJ2-1
V gene: TRBV7-9
CDR3 protein: CASSPRDSGLGIEQFF

J gene: TRBJ1-4
V gene: TRBV5-1
CDR3 protein: CASSLGTARGKLFF

J gene: TRBJ1-1
V gene: TRBV19
CDR3 protein: CASSIAADTEAFF

J gene: TRBJ2-3
V gene: TRBV19
CDR3 protein: CASSRTSGSRADTQYF

J gene: TRBJ2-5
V gene: TRBV27
CDR3 protein: CASGGTASGERTQYF

J gene: TRBJ2-7
V gene: TRBV11-3
CDR3 protein: CASSPRQGVGEQYF

J gene: TRBJ2-7
V gene: TRBV3-1/TRBV3-2
CDR3 protein: CASSQEAPGWRLFPSSYEQYF

J gene: TRBJ2-2
V gene: TRBV5-1
CDR3 protein: CASSPDPTSGGTGELFF

J gene: TRBJ1-5
V gene: TRBV4-3
CDR3 protein: CASSQVAGGTQPQHF

J gene: TRBJ1-3
V gene: TRBV5-1
CDR3 protein: CASSLMSQGSGNTIYF

J gene: TRBJ2-7
V gene: TRBV6-6
CDR3 protein: CASSDSTKYEQYF

J gene: TRBJ1-1
V gene: TRBV4-1
CDR3 protein: CASSWTGQNTEAFF

J gene: TRBJ1-5
V gene: TRBV7-9
CDR3 protein: CASSPTGDTQPQHF

J gene: TRBJ2-1
V gene: TRBV10-1
CDR3 protein: CASSLIRTSGSSYNEQFF

J gene: TRBJ2-3
V gene: TRBV2
CDR3 protein: CASKMRTSGNTDTQYF

J gene: TRBJ2-7
V gene: TRBV30
CDR3 protein: CAWSDPDEQYF

J gene: TRBJ2-7
V gene: TRBV30
CDR3 protein: CAWSPGTGAYEQYF

J gene: TRBJ2-1
V gene: TRBV19
CDR3 protein: CASSIRLGRLGNEQFF

J gene: TRBJ1-2
V gene: TRBV9
CDR3 protein: CASSETGVYGYTF

J gene: TRBJ2-5
V gene: TRBV9
CDR3 protein: CASSTGTGWKETQYF

J gene: TRBJ1-2
V gene: TRBV19
CDR3 protein: CASSPGTGGYTF

J gene: TRBJ1-5
V gene: TRBV28
CDR3 protein: CASSSSAGGNQPQHF